The 20 T cell receptor beta chains listed next were all sequenced from one sample in a study of blood T cell repertoires in COVID-19. Assay: immunoSEQ multiplex PCR; the TCRdb copy retains only in-frame clones and omits some. The top ten hold 12% of the sample, which has about 100,000 clones, 80% seen once. Input material: peripheral blood. These receptors all come from a woman aged 70-85 years with acute or convalescent COVID-19.

The rearrangement uses TRBV15 and TRBJ1-4; 9 nucleotides agree with TRBD1. This CDR3 comprises 15 residues. Germline V gene data show CDR1 as LNHNV and CDR2 as YYDKDF (reference sequence). V was clipped by 1 base and J by 7 bases; unmatched bases: 4. The CDR3 is CATSRGQGEREKLFF. The CDR3 DNA follows: TGTGCCACCAGCAGAGGACAGGGGGAACGTGAAAAACTGTTTTTT.

The chain has TRBV7-9 and TRBJ2-1; the match to TRBD2 covers 15 bases. The V gene's germline CDR1 is SEHNR and CDR2 FQNEAQ (reference sequence). Losses at the gene ends were 0 bases for V and 7 bases for J; bases not matched to a gene: 7. This CDR3 contains 18 residues. This CDR3 is CASSLARTSGGAENEQFF. CDR3 nucleotides: TGTGCCAGCAGCTTAGCAAGGACTAGCGGGGGGGCCGAGAATGAGCAGTTCTTC.

The chain is built from TRBV4-2 and TRBJ2-1; 11 bases match TRBD2. The CDR3 is 17 residues long. The V gene's germline CDR1 is LGHNA and CDR2 YNFKEQ. J was trimmed by 3 bases and V by 3 bases; bases with no gene match: 7. This CDR3 is CASSQNLGLADYNEQFF. The CDR3 coding sequence is TGTGCCAGCAGCCAGAACCTGGGACTAGCGGACTACAATGAGCAGTTCTTC.

The CDR3 reads CASKGGGYEQYF. DNA for the CDR3: TGTGCCAGCAAGGGCGGAGGCTACGAGCAGTACTTC. V gene TRBV2 combines with J gene TRBJ2-7; a possible D gene is TRBD2 (5 bases). CDR1 and CDR2 (germline): SNHLY, FYNNEI. Trimming took 7 bases from V and 3 from J, leaving 10 bases between them. The CDR3 totals 12 residues.

The chain recombines TRBV9 with TRBJ1-2; D gene unclear. Trimming removed 1 base at V and 4 bases at J, with 14 bases between. Germline values: CDR1 SGDLS, CDR2 YYNGEE. The CDR3 covers 15 residues. The CDR3 DNA reads TGTGCCAGCAGCGTAAACCCGGCAGGTACCTATGGCTACACCTTC. Its translation: CASSVNPAGTYGYTF.

There are a few counts of this clone. This chain uses TRBV6-5 with TRBJ1-2, with TRBD1 matching over 8 bases. The ends lost 7 bases at V and 7 bases at J; junction bases unmatched: 5. Per the germline V gene, CDR1 is MNHEY and CDR2 is SVGAGI. The CDR3 totals 12 residues. The CDR3 reads CASIGQGSGYTF. Here the CDR3 DNA reads TGTGCCAGCATCGGACAGGGAAGTGGCTACACCTTC.

CDR3: CASARDSQETQYF. CDR3 nucleotides: TGTGCCAGCGCGAGAGACAGCCAAGAGACCCAGTACTTC. V gene TRBV2 combines with J gene TRBJ2-5, with D perhaps TRBD1 (5 bases). This CDR3 spans 13 amino acids. Looked up from germline, CDR1 is SNHLY and CDR2 is FYNNEI. V gave up 8 bases and J gave up 1 base, with 11 bases separating them. Full variable domain (remainder filled in from reference TRBV2 and TRBJ2-5): EPEVTQTPSHQVTQMGQEVILRCVPISNHLYFYWYRQILGQKVEFLVSFYNNEISEKSEIFDDQFSVERPDGSNFTLKIRSTKLEDSAMYFCASARDSQETQYFGPGTRLLVL.

Details on this clone: A junction end diverges from the germline sequence, so it may reflect a read error. The genes are TRBV7-7 and TRBJ2-2; weak D call: TRBD2 (5 bases). Germline CDR1 reads SSHAT; CDR2 reads FNYEAQ (reference sequence). CDR3 size: 14 residues. The DNA for the CDR3 is TGTGCCAGCAGCTTAGCCGGGAACGCCGGGGAGCTGTTTTTT. This gives the protein CASSLAGNAGELFF.

This clone was recorded a few times. J is TRBJ1-5 and V is TRBV18, with TRBD1 identical over 8 bases. CDR1 is KGHSH, CDR2 LQKENI, per germline. The CDR3 extends over 18 amino acids. Trimming at V came to 4 bases and at J to 1 base, leaving 12 bases not matched to a gene. The CDR3 DNA is TGTGCCAGCTCACTTTCAGCTTCAGGGGGCATGAGCAATCAGCCCCAGCATTTT. Translation gives CASSLSASGGMSNQPQHF.

This clone occurred a few times. The chain recombines TRBV30 with TRBJ2-3, with 7 positions matching TRBD1. CDR1 and CDR2 (germline): GTSNPN, SVGIG (reference sequence). Trimming took 2 bases from V and 7 from J; bases not matched to a gene: 9. The CDR3 contains 14 residues. The CDR3 nucleotides are TGTGCCTGGAGTCTGACAGGGATAGGGAATACGCAGTATTTT. This translates into CAWSLTGIGNTQYF.

This clone was detected only a few times. The V and J genes are TRBV4-2 and TRBJ2-6, with 8 bases that match TRBD1. Unmatched junction bases numbered 6, after V lost 2 bases and J lost 0 bases. The CDR3 sequence is 18 residues long. CDR1 LGHNA and CDR2 YNFKEQ come from the germline V gene. This CDR3 reads CASSQQGALGSGANVLTF. In nucleotides, the CDR3 is TGTGCCAGCAGCCAACAGGGGGCGCTTGGCTCTGGGGCCAACGTCCTGACTTTC.

The gene calls are TRBV29-1 and TRBJ1-2, with D perhaps matching TRBD1 (6 bases). The CDR3 extends over 13 amino acids. With 3 bases removed from V and 1 base from J, the gap between germline ends came to 9 bases. Looked up from germline, CDR1 is SQVTM and CDR2 is ANQGSEA. CDR3 sequence (DNA): TGCAGCGTTGAGGCAGGGGTTAACTATGGCTACACCTTC. Translating it yields CSVEAGVNYGYTF.

This clone was found a few times. The genes are TRBV6-2 or TRBV6-3 and TRBJ1-2; D gene unclear. The germline V and J ends were trimmed by 2 bases and 8 bases, with 15 bases remaining between them. The CDR3 consists of 14 residues. The V gene's germline CDR1 is MNHEY and CDR2 SVGEGT. The CDR3: CASSYPTPAVGYTF. CDR3 nucleotide sequence: TGTGCCAGCAGTTACCCCACCCCCGCGGTAGGCTACACCTTC.

This chain joins TRBV7-2 and TRBJ2-3; 10 bases are shared with TRBD2. Germline loops: CDR1 SGHTA, CDR2 FQGNSA. The J segment lost 3 bases and the V segment lost 4 bases, leaving 7 bases of the junction unmatched. The CDR3 consists of 16 residues. CDR3 coding DNA: TGTGCCAGCAGCTCAGCTTTAGCGGGGGGAACAGATACGCAGTATTTT. Translating it yields CASSSALAGGTDTQYF.

The chain uses TRBV7-2 and TRBJ2-3; the match to TRBD1 covers 7 bases. V shed 3 bases, J shed 3 bases, and the junction held 6 bases outside the gene matches. The CDR3 spans 15 residues. Germline-derived CDR1 and CDR2 are SGHTA and FQGNSA. CDR3 loop: CASSLRGQFTDTQYF. In nucleotides, the CDR3 is TGTGCCAGCAGCTTGAGGGGACAGTTTACAGATACGCAGTATTTT.

This clone was counted once. The chain carries TRBV12-3 or TRBV12-4 and TRBJ1-4; no reliable D call. Trimming took 4 bases from V and 4 from J, leaving 7 bases between them. The CDR3 is 13 residues long. CDR3 nucleotides: TGTGCCAGCAGTTCGCGGCTTAATGAAAAACTGTTTTTT. Translation: CASSSRLNEKLFF.

The chain recombines TRBV30 with TRBJ1-1; 7 bases agree with TRBD1. Germline CDR1 reads GTSNPN; CDR2 reads SVGIG (reference sequence). The CDR3 is made up of 16 amino acids. Trimming took 0 bases from V and 5 from J; bases not matched to a gene: 12. CDR3 in amino acids: CAWSVQGGQPWTEAFF. The CDR3 DNA is TGTGCCTGGAGTGTACAAGGGGGACAGCCATGGACTGAAGCTTTCTTT.

V is TRBV9 and J is TRBJ1-4; 8 nucleotides match TRBD1. V lost 2 bases and J lost 7; bases outside the gene matches: 7. The CDR3 loop spans 15 amino acids. Germline V gene data show CDR1 as SGDLS and CDR2 as YYNGEE. The CDR3 loop is CASSVRTGFGEKLFF. Written as DNA, the CDR3 is TGTGCCAGCAGCGTTAGGACAGGGTTTGGTGAAAAACTGTTTTTT.

The CDR3 DNA reads as TGCGCCAGCAGCTTGGGGGGCGCGGATACGGAGACCCAGTACTTC. This translates into CASSLGGADTETQYF. The chain uses TRBV5-1 and TRBJ2-5, with TRBD1 as a possible D gene (5 bases). The germline gives CDR1 SGHRS, CDR2 YFSETQ. The CDR3 consists of 15 residues. Trimming left V 0 bases short and J 5 bases short, with 14 bases between.

The chain has TRBV7-2 and TRBJ1-1; D unclear. CDR1 and CDR2 (germline): SGHTA, FQGNSA. V was trimmed by 3 bases and J by 7 bases, leaving 18 bases between them. The CDR3 runs to 15 residues. The CDR3 spells CASSFTGRAPVEAFF. CDR3 in DNA: TGTGCCAGCAGCTTTACGGGGAGGGCGCCTGTTGAAGCTTTCTTT.